This T cell receptor beta chain came from a study of blood T cell repertoires in COVID-19. Study details: Some COVID-19 samples were acute and others convalescent; all came from the United States, Italy and Spain. The analysed material was cDNA or gDNA that came from T cells, B-cell-depleted T cells, or PBMCs.

Clones were sequenced by immunoSEQ multiplex PCR, and TCRdb holds only the in-frame ones, with some missing. The repertoire holds 200,000 to 300,000 clones, with approximately 86% as singletons. This CDR3 is built from 13 residues. Germline CDR1 and CDR2: MDHEN and SYDVKM. Trimming took 9 bases from V and 1 from J; bases not matched to a gene: 5. Participants had their cohort set by participant-reported clinical history. The TCR originated in a woman aged 40-49 years with acute COVID-19. This chain connects TRBV28 to TRBJ2-7; 8 bases agree with TRBD1. Specimen: PBMCs or T cells enriched from blood (not recorded which). CDR3 sequence: CASTGGPSYEQYF. CDR3 bases: TGTGCCAGTACAGGGGGACCGTCCTACGAGCAGTACTTC. The full variable domain, its missing parts supplied by reference TRBV28 and TRBJ2-7, is DVKVTQSSRYLVKRTGEKVFLECVQDMDHENMFWYRQDPGLGLRLIYFSYDVKMKEKGDIPEGYSVSREKKERFSLILESASTNQTSMYLCASTGGPSYEQYFGPGTRLTVT.